The sequence of this T cell receptor (beta chain) was determined in a study of T-cell reconstitution after alpha-beta-depleted transplantation in children. This clonotype was seen many times. The library targeted TCRbeta and was prepared with unique molecular identifiers. TCRdb independently ran MiXCR on the PCR reads; one entry per CDR3 protein. The data hold hundreds of thousands of distinct CDR3 sequences, with roughly 15% observed a single time. Trimming took off 6 bases at V and 0 bases at J, with 11 bases between the two ends. The CDR3 runs 13 residues. Germline CDR1 reads SQVTM; CDR2 reads ANQGSEA.

V gene TRBV29-1 combines with J gene TRBJ1-1; possibly TRBD1 for D (6 bases). Sequencing was performed on PBMCs from the stem cell graft donor, taken from the stem cell graft. This receptor was obtained from a human donor who donated a stem cell graft to a child with acute myeloid leukemia. The chain's CDR3 is CSVKGQLNTEAFF. CDR3 DNA sequence: TGCAGCGTGAAAGGACAGCTGAACACTGAAGCTTTCTTT.